The 30 T cell receptor beta chains below were found in one sample sequenced in a study of blood T cell repertoires in COVID-19 (TCRdb year 2020). Libraries were made using the immunoSEQ multiplex PCR assay. As stored in TCRdb, this immuneACCESS dataset retains in-frame rearrangements with V and J assigned. A fraction of the clones does not appear; measured against another copy, unresolved V genes explain less than half of the discrepancy, and the remainder lacks a known reason. This sample has 68,000 or so clones in its table, and 80% to 90% of those were observed once. The ten largest make up roughly 2.7% of the sample. Material for sequencing was peripheral blood. The receptors come from a man over 45 with acute or convalescent COVID-19.

The V and J genes are TRBV5-5 and TRBJ1-2; D may be TRBD1 (6 bases). The CDR3 totals 16 residues. The germline gives CDR1 SGHKS, CDR2 YYEKEE (reference sequence). V was cut by 0 bases and J by 2 bases, with 14 bases left in between. The CDR3 DNA reads as TGTGCCAGCAGCTTGGAAGGTACAGGGCTGAACTATGGCTACACCTTC. It encodes CASSLEGTGLNYGYTF.

The V gene is TRBV7-2, the J gene TRBJ2-2; possible D gene TRBD2, 6 bases. This CDR3 is 14 amino acids long. The germline CDR1 and CDR2 sequences are SGHTA and FQGNSA. The V and J ends lost 8 bases and 2 bases respectively, with 12 bases between them. CDR3 sequence reads: CASRGGTNTGELFF. The CDR3 bases are TGTGCCAGCCGGGGCGGGACTAACACCGGGGAGCTGTTTTTT.

The chain couples TRBV19 to TRBJ2-5; D perhaps matches TRBD2 (6 bases). The ends were cut back, 3 bases at V and 2 bases at J, with 19 bases in the middle. Per the germline V gene, CDR1 is LNHDA and CDR2 is SQIVND (reference sequence). The CDR3 extends over 17 amino acids. CDR3 amino acids: CASSIRGAGMGQETQYF. The CDR3 DNA follows: TGTGCCAGTAGTATTCGGGGAGCGGGTATGGGACAAGAGACCCAGTACTTC. The full variable domain, with the rest looked up from reference TRBV19 and TRBJ2-5, is DGGITQSPKYLFRKEGQNVTLSCEQNLNHDAMYWYRQDPGQGLRLIYYSQIVNDFQKGDIAEGYSVSREKKESFPLTVTSAQKNPTAFYLCASSIRGAGMGQETQYFGPGTRLLVL.

This chain connects TRBV7-9 to TRBJ1-6; 8 bases match TRBD1. V shed 5 bases and J 6 bases; nucleotides not matched to a gene: 15. The CDR3 has 18 amino acids. Germline lookup yields CDR1 SEHNR and CDR2 FQNEAQ (reference sequence). The chain's CDR3 is CASSQRQGSSLANSPLHF. The DNA of the CDR3 is TGTGCCAGCAGCCAAAGACAGGGGAGTTCGCTGGCTAATTCACCCCTCCACTTT.

The chain is built from TRBV6-6 and TRBJ1-2; D is perhaps TRBD1 (5 bases). The CDR3 covers 13 residues. Germline CDR1 is MNHNY and CDR2 is SVGAGI (reference sequence). Trimming stripped 7 bases from V and 4 bases from J, with 13 bases between. The CDR3 DNA reads TGTGCCAGCATTGGGGGGATCGGCTATGGCTACACCTTC. It specifies CASIGGIGYGYTF.

V gene TRBV18 combines with J gene TRBJ2-3, with TRBD2 matching over 10 bases. Unmatched junction bases numbered 3, after V lost 1 base and J lost 2 bases. CDR3 length equals 16 residues. Germline V lookup: CDR1 KGHSH, CDR2 LQKENI. The CDR3 DNA is TGTGCCAGCTCACCACGGCTAGCGGGAGTCACAGATACGCAGTATTTT. Translating it yields CASSPRLAGVTDTQYF.

This chain connects TRBV24-1 to TRBJ2-1; D might be TRBD2 (6 bases). With 7 bases removed from V and 4 bases from J, the gap between germline ends came to 10 bases. This CDR3 region has 13 residues. In germline, CDR1 is KGHDR, CDR2 SFDVKD. The CDR3 DNA reads TGTGCCACCAGCGGCGGGGCGTACAATGAGCAGTTCTTC. Protein sequence: CATSGGAYNEQFF.

CDR3 loop: CASSLGFSQETQYF. The CDR3 DNA reads as TGTGCCAGCAGCTTAGGGTTTAGCCAAGAGACCCAGTACTTC. The chain recombines TRBV11-3 with TRBJ2-5; D remains unclear. Germline lookup yields CDR1 SGHNT and CDR2 YENEEA. V lost 1 base to trimming and J lost 1 base, with 7 bases between them. The CDR3 covers 14 residues.

The chain combines TRBV6-2 or TRBV6-3 with TRBJ1-5, with 10 bases that match TRBD1. The V gene's germline CDR1 is MNHEY and CDR2 SVGEGT. V was clipped by 0 bases and J by 3 bases; unmatched bases: 8. The CDR3 is 18 amino acids. The CDR3 loop reads CASSYSGQGSPYNQPQHF. The CDR3 DNA is TGTGCCAGCAGTTACTCGGGACAGGGGTCGCCTTACAATCAGCCCCAGCATTTT.

The J gene is TRBJ1-3, the V gene TRBV7-9; perhaps TRBD1 as D (6 bases). The CDR3 runs to 15 residues. Germline V gene lookup returns CDR1 SEHNR and CDR2 FQNEAQ (reference sequence). Deletions cut 5 bases from V and 1 base from J, with 12 bases between. In DNA form, the CDR3 reads TGTGCCAGCAGCCTACTAGGGACATCTGGAAACACCATATATTTT. The encoded protein is CASSLLGTSGNTIYF.

The CDR3 is CASSLGERGYTF. The CDR3 DNA follows: TGTGCCAGCAGCTTAGGGGAGAGGGGCTACACCTTC. The V gene is TRBV7-2, the J gene TRBJ1-2; D is ambiguous. Deletions cut 1 base from V and 8 bases from J, with 8 bases between. This CDR3 has 12 amino acids. CDR1 and CDR2 from the germline V gene are SGHTA and FQGNSA.

V is TRBV2 and J is TRBJ2-1; TRBD2 aligns across 9 bases. Germline V gene sequence: CDR1 SNHLY, CDR2 FYNNEI. The CDR3 has 15 amino acids. V dropped 6 bases and J dropped 8; count of bases not matched to a gene: 11. CDR3: CASSAEASGKHEQFF. CDR3 nucleotides: TGTGCCAGCAGCGCTGAGGCTAGCGGGAAACATGAGCAGTTCTTC.

This chain uses TRBV27 with TRBJ2-5, with 9 bases aligning to TRBD1. Germline V lookup: CDR1 MNHEY, CDR2 SMNVEV (reference sequence). V was clipped by 4 bases and J by 2 bases; unmatched bases: 5. CDR3 length: 15 residues. CDR3 amino acids: CASSSGQGIQETQYF. The CDR3 DNA is TGTGCCAGCAGTTCCGGACAGGGGATTCAAGAGACCCAGTACTTC.

This rearrangement joins TRBV29-1 to TRBJ1-1; the match to TRBD1 covers 7 bases. After removal of 3 bases from V and 5 bases from J, the junction contained 15 bases not matched to a gene. Germline V gene lookup returns CDR1 SQVTM and CDR2 ANQGSEA. The CDR3 covers 16 residues. CDR3 in amino acids: CSVDTGARSVGTEAFF. The CDR3 coding sequence is TGCAGCGTTGATACAGGGGCCAGGAGCGTGGGGACTGAAGCTTTCTTT.

The CDR3 here is CASRVSYGYTF. In DNA form, the CDR3 reads TGTGCCAGCAGAGTCAGCTATGGCTACACCTTC. The rearrangement joins TRBV28 to TRBJ1-2; D gene unclear. Germline CDR1 MDHEN, CDR2 SYDVKM. The CDR3 is 11 amino acids. Trimming took off 6 bases at V and 4 bases at J, with 6 bases between the two ends.

The V and J genes are TRBV9 and TRBJ2-2; 10 bases are a match to TRBD2. CDR1 is SGDLS, CDR2 YYNGEE, per germline. V gave up 6 bases and J gave up 5 bases; unmatched junction bases: 7. The CDR3 spans 15 residues. The DNA of the CDR3 is TGTGCCAGCACCCCTAGCGGGAGAGGTACCGGGGAGCTGTTTTTT. Residues: CASTPSGRGTGELFF.

The V gene is TRBV7-2, the J gene TRBJ1-3, with a tentative D call TRBD1 (5 bases). Germline V gene data show CDR1 as SGHTA and CDR2 as FQGNSA. Trimming left V 1 base short and J 5 bases short, with 15 bases between. This CDR3 is built from 16 residues. In nucleotides, the CDR3 is TGTGCCAGCAGCTTAGAGTCAGGGTACCGGCGAAACACCATATATTTT. Protein product: CASSLESGYRRNTIYF. Full variable domain (rest looked up from reference TRBV7-2 and TRBJ1-3): GAGVSQSPSNKVTEKGKDVELRCDPISGHTALYWYRQSLGQGLEFLIYFQGNSAPDKSGLPSDRFSAERTGGSVSTLTIQRTQQEDSAVYLCASSLESGYRRNTIYFGEGSWLTVV.

V is TRBV18 and J is TRBJ1-2; possibly TRBD1 for D (6 bases). The CDR3 spans 15 residues. V lost 4 bases, J lost 7 bases, and 19 bases lay in between. Germline CDR1 and CDR2: KGHSH and LQKENI. CDR3 nucleotide sequence: TGTGCCAGCTCACTCTCTGAGGGGGATGAGGCTGGCTACACCTTC. This translates into CASSLSEGDEAGYTF. The full variable domain, completed using reference TRBV18 and TRBJ1-2, is NAGVMQNPRHLVRRRGQEARLRCSPMKGHSHVYWYRQLPEEGLKFMVYLQKENIIDESGMPKERFSAEFPKEGPSILRIQQVVRGDSAAYFCASSLSEGDEAGYTFGSGTRLTVV.

V usage is TRBV25-1 and J usage is TRBJ2-3; the D is unclear. Between the trimmed V and J ends, which lost 0 bases and 5 bases, there was a span of 6 bases. In germline, CDR1 is MGHDK, CDR2 SYGVNS. There are 13 residues in the CDR3. The CDR3 protein is CASSEYERDTQYF. The CDR3 DNA reads as TGTGCCAGCAGTGAATATGAGCGAGATACGCAGTATTTT.

The chain joins TRBV24-1 to TRBJ2-1, with 7 bases aligning to TRBD2. The CDR3 has 16 amino acids. V shed 2 bases and J 5 bases; nucleotides not matched to a gene: 8. Germline V lookup: CDR1 KGHDR, CDR2 SFDVKD. The CDR3 coding sequence is TGTGCCACCAGTGATTGGGGGACTAAAAGCCACAATGAGCAGTTCTTC. Its protein is CATSDWGTKSHNEQFF.

V is TRBV21-1 and J is TRBJ2-7; the table gives TRBD1 as D, unverified against the DNA. TRBV21-1 is designated a pseudogene. The CDR3 sequence is 16 residues long. The CDR3 nucleotides read TGTGCCAGCAGCAAAGTAGGACAGGCTGCCTCCTACGAGCAGTACTTC. It translates to CASSKVGQAASYEQYF.

About this clone: The sample carries other DNA sequences with the same CDR3. The chain links TRBV7-2 to TRBJ1-2, with 11 bases lining up with TRBD1. This CDR3 region has 15 residues. Per germline, CDR1 SGHTA and CDR2 FQGNSA. J gave up 7 bases and V 1 base, and 5 bases lay outside the gene matches. The CDR3 here is CASSLVGTGGGGYTF. The DNA of the CDR3 is TGTGCCAGCAGCTTAGTAGGGACAGGGGGGGGTGGCTACACCTTC. Using reference TRBV7-2 and TRBJ1-2 for the parts outside the CDR3, the full variable domain is GAGVSQSPSNKVTEKGKDVELRCDPISGHTALYWYRQSLGQGLEFLIYFQGNSAPDKSGLPSDRFSAERTGGSVSTLTIQRTQQEDSAVYLCASSLVGTGGGGYTFGSGTRLTVV.

The chain combines TRBV19 with TRBJ2-3, with TRBD1 matching 7 bases. CDR1 is LNHDA and CDR2 is SQIVND in the germline V gene (reference sequence). Unmatched junction bases numbered 8, after V lost 8 bases and J lost 0 bases. This CDR3 contains 15 residues. The DNA of the CDR3 is TGTGCCAGTGCCGGGACAGACGCGAGCACAGATACGCAGTATTTT. Translating gives CASAGTDASTDTQYF.

This clone has only one observation. J is TRBJ1-2 and V is TRBV28, with TRBD1 as a possible D gene (5 bases). This CDR3 has 13 amino acids. Trimming pared 6 bases from V and 4 bases from J, leaving 12 bases between. CDR1 MDHEN and CDR2 SYDVKM come from the germline V gene. The CDR3 DNA reads TGTGCCAGCAGCTCAGGTCAGGGCTATGGCTACACCTTC. Translating it yields CASSSGQGYGYTF.

The chain employs TRBV5-1 and TRBJ1-6; D not certain. Germline CDR1 reads SGHRS; CDR2 reads YFSETQ. CDR3 length: 15 residues. The V end lost 1 base, the J end lost 5 bases, and 10 bases lay between the germline ends. The CDR3 region is CASSLSGQNNSPLHF. DNA of the CDR3: TGCGCCAGCAGCTTGAGTGGCCAAAATAATTCACCCCTCCACTTT.

A single count supports this clone. Here the CDR3 DNA reads TGTGCCAGCAGCTTTCAGGGGCCGGTCACTGAAGCTTTCTTT. This translates into CASSFQGPVTEAFF. The gene calls are TRBV5-6 and TRBJ1-1; D is perhaps TRBD1 (6 bases). This CDR3 has 14 amino acids. Germline assignment: CDR1 SGHDT and CDR2 YYEEEE. V lost 2 bases, J lost 4 bases, and 12 bases lay in between.

The chain recombines TRBV5-5 with TRBJ2-3, with D possibly being TRBD1 (6 bases). The V end was cut by 0 bases, the J end by 0 bases, with 11 bases between. The CDR3 runs to 16 residues. CDR1 is SGHKS and CDR2 is YYEKEE in the germline V gene (reference sequence). DNA of the CDR3: TGTGCCAGCAGCTTGGTTTGGGACACAAGCACAGATACGCAGTATTTT. Translation gives CASSLVWDTSTDTQYF. Variable domain in full (rest from reference TRBV5-5 and TRBJ2-3): DAGVTQSPTHLIKTRGQQVTLRCSPISGHKSVSWYQQVLGQGPQFIFQYYEKEERGRGNFPDRFSARQFPNYSSELNVNALLLGDSALYLCASSLVWDTSTDTQYFGPGTRLTVL.

V and J are TRBV15 and TRBJ1-2; D might be TRBD1 (5 bases). The CDR3 totals 15 residues. The ends were cut back, 5 bases at V and 0 bases at J, with 13 bases in the middle. Germline V gene data show CDR1 as LNHNV and CDR2 as YYDKDF (reference sequence). DNA of the CDR3: TGTGCCACCAGCTGGGGACTTCTAGCTAACTATGGCTACACCTTC. It encodes CATSWGLLANYGYTF.

The chain joins TRBV6-5 to TRBJ1-2; 7 bases match TRBD1. The germline gives CDR1 MNHEY, CDR2 SVGAGI. This CDR3 contains 14 residues. The V and J ends lost 10 bases and 5 bases, in that order; junction bases with no gene match: 13. The CDR3, as DNA: TGTGCCACTAAAACGCCGGGACAGAGATATGGCTACACCTTC. Its protein product is CATKTPGQRYGYTF.

The rearrangement uses TRBV28 and TRBJ2-5; the D gene is possibly TRBD1 (6 bases). CDR3 size: 13 residues. The V gene lost 5 bases and the J gene lost 1 base, with 8 bases spanning the gap. CDR1 MDHEN and CDR2 SYDVKM come from the germline V gene. CDR3 coding DNA: TGTGCCAGCAGTCAGGACAGCCAAGAGACCCAGTACTTC. It codes for CASSQDSQETQYF.